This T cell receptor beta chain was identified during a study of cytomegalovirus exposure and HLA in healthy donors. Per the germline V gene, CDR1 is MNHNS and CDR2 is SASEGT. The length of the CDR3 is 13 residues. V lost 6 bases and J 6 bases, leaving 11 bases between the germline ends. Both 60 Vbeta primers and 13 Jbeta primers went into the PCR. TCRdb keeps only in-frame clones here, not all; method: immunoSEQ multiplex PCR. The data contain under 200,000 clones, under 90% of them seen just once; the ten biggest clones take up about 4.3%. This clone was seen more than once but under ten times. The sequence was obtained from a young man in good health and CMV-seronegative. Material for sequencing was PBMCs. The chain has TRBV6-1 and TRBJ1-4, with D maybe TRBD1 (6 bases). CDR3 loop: CASRGAGYEKLFF. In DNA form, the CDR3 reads TGTGCCAGCAGGGGGGCGGGTTATGAAAAACTGTTTTTT.